The 26 T cell receptor beta chains in this list originate from one sample, sequenced in a study of blood T cell repertoires in COVID-19. Sequencing was performed with immunoSEQ multiplex PCR; in TCRdb, only in-frame clones are kept and a portion is missing. The sample includes approximately 40,000 clones, 87% of them seen just once. Sequenced: peripheral blood. These receptors all stem from a man in his 60s with acute or convalescent COVID-19.

The CDR3 sequence: CASSLGLPPGEQYV. The CDR3 DNA follows: TGCGCCAGCAGCTTGGGACTTCCGCCGGGGGAGCAGTACGTC. V and J are TRBV5-1 and TRBJ2-7; a possible D gene is TRBD2 (5 bases). Germline V gene data show CDR1 as SGHRS and CDR2 as YFSETQ. This CDR3 has 14 amino acids. V was trimmed by 0 bases and J by 7 bases, leaving 14 bases between them.

The chain links TRBV30 to TRBJ1-6; D is unresolved. Trimming left V 4 bases short and J 14 bases short, with 18 bases between. The germline CDR1 and CDR2 sequences are GTSNPN and SVGIG (reference sequence). This CDR3 region has 13 residues. This chain's CDR3 is CAWKWQAAFTLHF. Here the CDR3 DNA reads TGTGCCTGGAAGTGGCAGGCCGCATTCACCCTCCACTTT.

This clone was seen only once. The J gene is TRBJ2-1, the V gene TRBV5-4, with 9 bases lining up with TRBD2. CDR1 is SGHNT and CDR2 is YYREEE in the germline V gene (reference sequence). CDR3 length: 16 amino acids. V lost 4 bases to trimming and J lost 3 bases; unmatched junction nucleotides: 8. CDR3 nucleotide sequence: TGTGCCAGCAGCCGGGGTGGAGCGGGAGGCTACAATGAGCAGTTCTTC. It encodes CASSRGGAGGYNEQFF.

The chain links TRBV19 to TRBJ2-2; 7 bases are shared with TRBD1. The CDR3 totals 13 residues. With V trimmed by 7 bases and J by 6 bases, 5 bases remained unmatched. In germline, CDR1 is LNHDA, CDR2 SQIVND (reference sequence). This CDR3 reads CASTLTGAGELFF. The CDR3 region has the DNA TGTGCCAGTACCTTAACAGGGGCCGGGGAGCTGTTTTTT.

The rearrangement links TRBV27 to TRBJ1-5; TRBD1 matches 12 bases. Germline trimming cut 5 bases from V and 9 bases from J; bases unmatched to any gene: 2. Germline CDR1 is MNHEY and CDR2 is SMNVEV (reference sequence). This CDR3 is 13 amino acids long. The DNA for the CDR3 is TGTGCCAGCAGTCGGGACAGGGGGCGGCCCCAGCATTTT. As protein: CASSRDRGRPQHF.

The chain has TRBV10-3 and TRBJ2-1; no definite D call. The CDR3 has 11 amino acids. V gave up 4 bases and J gave up 8 bases, with 6 bases separating them. The V gene's germline CDR1 is ENHRY and CDR2 SYGVKD. The CDR3 sequence: CAISAGDEQFF. DNA for the CDR3: TGTGCCATCAGTGCAGGCGATGAGCAGTTCTTC.

In this sample, this clone turned up once. The J gene is TRBJ1-1, the V gene TRBV5-3; a weak D match, TRBD1 (6 bases). TRBV5-3 is noted as an ORF with a role that remains uncertain. The CDR3 consists of 14 residues. With 2 bases removed from V and 1 base from J, the gap between germline ends came to 9 bases. CDR3 nucleotides: TGTGCCAGAAGCTTACAGGGCACGAACACTGAAGCTTTCTTT. Amino acid sequence: CARSLQGTNTEAFF.

This chain uses TRBV28 with TRBJ1-3; 7 nucleotides agree with TRBD1. Per germline, CDR1 MDHEN and CDR2 SYDVKM. After removal of 7 bases from V and 0 bases from J, the junction contained 3 bases not matched to a gene. The CDR3 covers 14 residues. The CDR3 nucleotides read TGTGCCAGCAACTCAGGGGGCTCTGGAAACACCATATATTTT. Its translation: CASNSGGSGNTIYF. Variable domain in full (rest from reference TRBV28 and TRBJ1-3): DVKVTQSSRYLVKRTGEKVFLECVQDMDHENMFWYRQDPGLGLRLIYFSYDVKMKEKGDIPEGYSVSREKKERFSLILESASTNQTSMYLCASNSGGSGNTIYFGEGSWLTVV.

V and J are TRBV19 and TRBJ2-1, with TRBD2 as a possible D gene (5 bases). Germline loops: CDR1 LNHDA, CDR2 SQIVND (reference sequence). The CDR3 has 14 residues. V lost 3 bases, J lost 8 bases, and 14 bases lay in between. This chain's CDR3 is CASSIGGPRDEQFF. As DNA, the CDR3 is TGTGCCAGTAGTATTGGAGGACCCCGAGATGAGCAGTTCTTC.

This clone has a handful of counts. The J gene is TRBJ2-5, the V gene TRBV19, with D hard to call. CDR1 LNHDA and CDR2 SQIVND come from the germline V gene (reference sequence). The V end lost 3 bases, the J end lost 4 bases, and 9 bases lay between the germline ends. CDR3 length equals 13 residues. CDR3 amino acids: CASSIYIRETQYF. In DNA, the CDR3 is TGTGCCAGTAGTATTTACATACGAGAGACCCAGTACTTC.

The rearrangement uses TRBV4-3 and TRBJ2-3; TRBD2 matches 10 bases. V lost 1 base to trimming and J lost 0 bases; unmatched junction nucleotides: 13. The CDR3 has 20 amino acids. CDR1 LGHNA and CDR2 YSLEER come from the germline V gene. The CDR3 DNA reads as TGCGCCAGCAGCCAAGTATATCCTAGCGGGAGCCTGACTAGCACAGATACGCAGTATTTT. This encodes CASSQVYPSGSLTSTDTQYF.

The J gene is TRBJ1-5, the V gene TRBV15; perhaps TRBD1 as D (5 bases). The CDR3 is 15 amino acids. Trimming took off 0 bases at V and 3 bases at J, with 9 bases between the two ends. CDR1 is LNHNV, CDR2 YYDKDF, per germline (reference sequence). This CDR3 reads CATSRDWGDNQPQHF. The CDR3 coding sequence is TGTGCCACCAGCAGAGATTGGGGCGACAATCAGCCCCAGCATTTT.

The chain is built from TRBV6-2 or TRBV6-3 and TRBJ2-5; D not resolved. V was pared by 5 bases and J by 4 bases, with 2 bases between. The germline V gene encodes CDR1 MNHEY and CDR2 SVGEGT. The CDR3 covers 10 residues. For the CDR3, the DNA is TGTGCCAGCAGTCGAGAGACCCAGTACTTC. Its protein is CASSRETQYF.

With respect to this clone: The junction differs from germline at one of its ends, possibly a read error. The chain is built from TRBV28 and TRBJ2-7; 7 bases are a match to TRBD1. CDR3 length: 15 amino acids. CDR1 MDHEN and CDR2 SYDVKM come from the germline V gene. CDR3 protein: CASRGTAELSYEQCF. Here the CDR3 DNA reads TGTGCCAGCAGAGGGACAGCCGAGCTTTCCTACGAGCAGTGCTTC.

The CDR3 DNA reads TGCGCCAGCAGTGGGACAGGTTACGAGGCCGGGGAGCTGTTTTTT. This translates into CASSGTGYEAGELFF. The J gene is TRBJ2-2, the V gene TRBV10-1, with 7 positions matching TRBD1. V was clipped by 4 bases and J by 6 bases; unmatched bases: 8. This CDR3 is built from 15 residues. From germline, CDR1 is WNHNN and CDR2 SYGVQD (reference sequence).

A note on this clone: Compared with germline, one end of the junction differs, possibly owing to a read error. This sequence joins TRBV24-1 and TRBJ2-1, with TRBD2 matching 14 bases. Germline V gene data show CDR1 as KGHDR and CDR2 as SFDVKD. CDR3 length: 17 residues. CDR3 nucleotide sequence: TGTGCCACCAGTGAGCCGACTAGCGGGAGGGCCTATAATGAGCAGTTCTTC. Its translation is CATSEPTSGRAYNEQFF.

This chain uses TRBV10-3 with TRBJ2-3; 15 bases match TRBD2. The CDR3 covers 15 residues. Germline V lookup: CDR1 ENHRY, CDR2 SYGVKD. The trim removed 6 bases at V and 3 bases at J, leaving 1 base unmatched. The DNA of the CDR3 is TGTGCCATCAGCGGGACTAGCGGGAGGACAGATACGCAGTATTTT. As protein: CAISGTSGRTDTQYF.

Of note for this clone: Other DNA variants within this sample encode the same CDR3. The V gene is TRBV7-9, the J gene TRBJ2-1; TRBD1 might be the D (6 bases). This CDR3 spans 15 amino acids. V was shortened by 4 bases and J by 0 bases, with 10 bases between the two germline ends. Germline V gene sequence: CDR1 SEHNR, CDR2 FQNEAQ (reference sequence). DNA for the CDR3: TGTGCCAGCAGCTCGACAGGAAGCTCCTACAATGAGCAGTTCTTC. Amino acids: CASSSTGSSYNEQFF.

As concerns this clone: The sample holds other DNA sequences that translate to the same CDR3. The chain employs TRBV10-1 and TRBJ1-1; maybe TRBD1 (6 bases). Germline values: CDR1 WNHNN, CDR2 SYGVQD (reference sequence). The CDR3 totals 13 residues. V lost 3 bases and J lost 5, with 10 bases in between. CDR3 DNA: TGCGCCAGCAGTGACCAGGGGTGGACTGAAGCTTTCTTT. Translation: CASSDQGWTEAFF.

The chain is built from TRBV28 and TRBJ1-5; TRBD1 aligns across 10 bases. The CDR3 runs to 15 residues. Looked up from germline, CDR1 is MDHEN and CDR2 is SYDVKM. The ends lost 7 bases at V and 3 bases at J; junction bases unmatched: 6. The CDR3, as DNA: TGTGCCAGCACGGGACAGGGGCCCTTCAATCAGCCCCAGCATTTT. Encoded protein: CASTGQGPFNQPQHF.

The J gene is TRBJ1-4, the V gene TRBV2; 8 nucleotides line up with TRBD1. This CDR3 is 12 amino acids long. Germline values: CDR1 SNHLY, CDR2 FYNNEI. The J segment lost 10 bases and the V segment lost 6 bases, leaving 4 bases of the junction unmatched. The DNA of the CDR3 is TGTGCCAGCAGGGGGACAGGAACAAAACTGTTTTTT. This codes for CASRGTGTKLFF.

The chain recombines TRBV6-5 with TRBJ1-2, with TRBD1 matching 7 bases. V shed 8 bases, J shed 2 bases, and the junction held 8 bases outside the gene matches. The CDR3 is made up of 14 amino acids. Germline-derived CDR1 and CDR2 are MNHEY and SVGAGI. The chain's CDR3 is CASGRQGFNYGYTF. CDR3 coding DNA: TGTGCCAGCGGTAGACAGGGTTTCAACTATGGCTACACCTTC.

The V gene is TRBV25-1, the J gene TRBJ1-5; the match to TRBD1 covers 7 bases. The length of the CDR3 is 14 residues. The V and J ends lost 4 bases and 4 bases, in that order; junction bases with no gene match: 4. The germline V gene encodes CDR1 MGHDK and CDR2 SYGVNS. The CDR3 reads CASSGDRDNQPQHF. In DNA form, the CDR3 reads TGTGCCAGCAGTGGCGACAGGGATAATCAGCCCCAGCATTTT.

This CDR3 is CSVVENFNQPQHF. CDR3 in DNA: TGCAGCGTTGTTGAGAATTTCAATCAGCCCCAGCATTTT. This chain uses TRBV29-1 with TRBJ1-5, with D unclear. Germline loops: CDR1 SQVTM, CDR2 ANQGSEA. The V gene lost 4 bases and the J gene lost 3 bases, with 10 bases spanning the gap. The CDR3 consists of 13 residues.

The chain links TRBV7-9 to TRBJ1-5; the D gene is possibly TRBD1 (5 bases). Per germline, CDR1 SEHNR and CDR2 FQNEAQ (reference sequence). There are 15 residues in the CDR3. V was cut by 4 bases and J by 2 bases, with 12 bases left in between. The CDR3 DNA sequence: TGTGCCAGCAGCTCATTGCAGGGTGGCAATCAGCCCCAGCATTTT. It specifies CASSSLQGGNQPQHF. Filled out from reference TRBV7-9 and TRBJ1-5, the complete variable domain reads DTGVSQNPRHKITKRGQNVTFRCDPISEHNRLYWYRQTLGQGPEFLTYFQNEAQLEKSRLLSDRFSAERPKGSFSTLEIQRTEQGDSAMYLCASSSLQGGNQPQHFGDGTRLSIL.

The V call is TRBV19, the J call TRBJ2-5; D might be TRBD2 (6 bases). V was pared by 5 bases and J by 9 bases, with 19 bases between. The germline V gene has CDR1 LNHDA and CDR2 SQIVND (reference sequence). The CDR3 consists of 14 residues. The CDR3 region is CASSGIAREGPQYF. As DNA, the CDR3 is TGTGCCAGTAGTGGAATTGCGCGGGAAGGTCCCCAGTACTTC.